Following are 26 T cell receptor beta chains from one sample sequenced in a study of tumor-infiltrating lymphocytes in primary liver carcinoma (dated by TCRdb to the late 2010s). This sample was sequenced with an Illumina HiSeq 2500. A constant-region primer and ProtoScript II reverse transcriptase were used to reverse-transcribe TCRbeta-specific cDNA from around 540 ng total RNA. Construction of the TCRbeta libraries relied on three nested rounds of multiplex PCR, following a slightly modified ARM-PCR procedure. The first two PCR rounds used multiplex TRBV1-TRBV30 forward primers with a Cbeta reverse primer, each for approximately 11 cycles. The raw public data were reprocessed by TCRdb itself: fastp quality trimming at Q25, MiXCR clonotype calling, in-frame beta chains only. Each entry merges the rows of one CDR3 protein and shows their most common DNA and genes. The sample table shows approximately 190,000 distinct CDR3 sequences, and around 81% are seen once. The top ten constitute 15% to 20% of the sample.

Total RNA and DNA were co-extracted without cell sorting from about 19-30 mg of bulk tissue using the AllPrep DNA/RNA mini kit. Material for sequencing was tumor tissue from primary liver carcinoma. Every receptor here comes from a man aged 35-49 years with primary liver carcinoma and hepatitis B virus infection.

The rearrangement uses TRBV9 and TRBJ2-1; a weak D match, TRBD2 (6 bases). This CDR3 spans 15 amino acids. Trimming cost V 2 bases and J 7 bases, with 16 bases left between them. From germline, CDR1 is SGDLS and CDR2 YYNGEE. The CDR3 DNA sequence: TGTGCCAGCAGCGTTACCGGGACTCTTGGGAATGAGCAGTTCTTC. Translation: CASSVTGTLGNEQFF.

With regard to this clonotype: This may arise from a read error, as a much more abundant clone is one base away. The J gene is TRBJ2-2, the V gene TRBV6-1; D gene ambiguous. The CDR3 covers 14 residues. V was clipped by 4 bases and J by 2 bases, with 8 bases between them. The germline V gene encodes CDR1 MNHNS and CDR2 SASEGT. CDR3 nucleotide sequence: TGTGCCAGCAGTGGATCAGTTAACACCGGGGAGCTGTTTTTT. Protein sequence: CASSGSVNTGELFF.

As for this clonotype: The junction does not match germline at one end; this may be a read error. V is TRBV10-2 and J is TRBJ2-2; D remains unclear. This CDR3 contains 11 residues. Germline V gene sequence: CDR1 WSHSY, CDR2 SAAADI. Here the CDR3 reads CASSHARELFF. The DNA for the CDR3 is TGTGCCAGCAGCCATGCCAGGGAGCTGTTTTTT.

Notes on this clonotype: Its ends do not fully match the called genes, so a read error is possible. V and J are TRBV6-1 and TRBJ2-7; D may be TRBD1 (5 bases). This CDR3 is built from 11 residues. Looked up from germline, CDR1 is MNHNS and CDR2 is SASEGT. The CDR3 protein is CAIRTTYKQYF. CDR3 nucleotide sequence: TGTGCCATCAGGACAACCTACAAGCAGTACTTC.

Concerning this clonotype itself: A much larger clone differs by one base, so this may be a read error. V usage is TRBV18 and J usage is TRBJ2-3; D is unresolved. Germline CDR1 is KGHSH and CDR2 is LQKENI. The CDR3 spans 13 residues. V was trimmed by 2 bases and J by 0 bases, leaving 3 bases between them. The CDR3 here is CASSPCSTDTQYF. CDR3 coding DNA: TGTGCCAGCTCACCATGCAGCACAGATACGCAGTATTTT.

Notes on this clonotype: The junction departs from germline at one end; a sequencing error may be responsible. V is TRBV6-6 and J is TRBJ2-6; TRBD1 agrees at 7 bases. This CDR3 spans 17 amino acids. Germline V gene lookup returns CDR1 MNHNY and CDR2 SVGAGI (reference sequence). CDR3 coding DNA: TGTACCAGCAGGCCTGGGACAGTAACACTGCGGGCCAACGTCCTGACTTTC. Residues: CTSRPGTVTLRANVLTF.

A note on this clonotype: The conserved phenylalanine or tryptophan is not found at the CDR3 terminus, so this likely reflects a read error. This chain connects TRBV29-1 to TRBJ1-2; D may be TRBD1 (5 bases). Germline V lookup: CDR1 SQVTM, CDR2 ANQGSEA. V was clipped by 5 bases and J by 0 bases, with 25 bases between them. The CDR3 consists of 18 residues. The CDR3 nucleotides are TGCAGCGTTAGGGAACCAACAGGAACTCAAGTGGCTAACTATGGCTACACCTTG. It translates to CSVREPTGTQVANYGYTL.

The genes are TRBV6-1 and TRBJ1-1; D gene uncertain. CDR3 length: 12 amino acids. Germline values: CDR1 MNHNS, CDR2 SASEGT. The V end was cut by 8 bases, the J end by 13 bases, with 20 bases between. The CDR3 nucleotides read TGTGCCAGCTTGTTGAGGGTCACTGATGTTTTCTTT. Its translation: CASLLRVTDVFF.

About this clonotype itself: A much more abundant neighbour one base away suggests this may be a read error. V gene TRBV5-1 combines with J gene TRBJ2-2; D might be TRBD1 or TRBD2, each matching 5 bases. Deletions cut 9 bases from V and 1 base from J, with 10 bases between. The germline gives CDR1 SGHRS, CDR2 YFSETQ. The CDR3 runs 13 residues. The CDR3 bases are TGCGCCACCGTGGGACGGAACACCGGGGAGCTGTTTTTT. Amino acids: CATVGRNTGELFF.

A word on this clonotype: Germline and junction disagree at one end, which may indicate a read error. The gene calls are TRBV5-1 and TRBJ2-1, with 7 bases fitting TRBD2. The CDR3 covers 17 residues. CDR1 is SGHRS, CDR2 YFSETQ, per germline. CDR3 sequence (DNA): TGCGCCAGCAGCCACGGAGGAAGCGGGATTCGTGTTAATGAGTGGTTTTTC. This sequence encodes CASSHGGSGIRVNEWFF.

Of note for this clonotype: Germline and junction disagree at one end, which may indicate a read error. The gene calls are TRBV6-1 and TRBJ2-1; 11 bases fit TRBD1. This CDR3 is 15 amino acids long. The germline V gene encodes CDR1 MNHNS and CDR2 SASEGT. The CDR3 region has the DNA TGCGCCAGCAGTGGGGACAGGGGGTCTAGCAATGAGCAGTTCTTC. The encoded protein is CASSGDRGSSNEQFF.

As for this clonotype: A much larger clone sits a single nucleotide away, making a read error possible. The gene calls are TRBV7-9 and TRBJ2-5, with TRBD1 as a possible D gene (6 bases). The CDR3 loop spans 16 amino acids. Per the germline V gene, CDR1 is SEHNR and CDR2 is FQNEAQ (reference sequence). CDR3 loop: CAISNTWAGVKETQYF. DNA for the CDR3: TGTGCCATCAGCAATACCTGGGCAGGGGTGAAGGAGACCCAGTACTTC.

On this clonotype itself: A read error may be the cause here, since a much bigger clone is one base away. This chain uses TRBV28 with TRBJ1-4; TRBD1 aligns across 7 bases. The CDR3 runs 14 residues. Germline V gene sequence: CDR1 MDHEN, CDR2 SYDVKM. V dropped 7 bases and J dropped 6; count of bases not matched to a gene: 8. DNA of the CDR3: TGTGCCAGCATCCATACAGGGGTGGATGAAAAACTGTTTTTT. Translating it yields CASIHTGVDEKLFF.

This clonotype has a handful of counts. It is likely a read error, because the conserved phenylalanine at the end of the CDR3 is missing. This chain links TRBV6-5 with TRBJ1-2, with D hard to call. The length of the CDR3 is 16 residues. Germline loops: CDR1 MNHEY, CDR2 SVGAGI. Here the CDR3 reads CASSSGVGVVNYGYTS. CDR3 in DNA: TGTGCCAGCAGTTCCGGGGTCGGGGTCGTCAACTACGGCTACACCTCC.

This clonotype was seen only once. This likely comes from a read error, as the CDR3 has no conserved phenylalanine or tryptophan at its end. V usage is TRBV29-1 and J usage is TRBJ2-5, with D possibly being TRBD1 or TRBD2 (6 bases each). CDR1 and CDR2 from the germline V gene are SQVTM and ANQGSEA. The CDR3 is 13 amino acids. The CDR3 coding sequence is TGCAGCATTGAATTAACAGGGAGGCAGACCCAGTACCTC. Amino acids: CSIELTGRQTQYL.

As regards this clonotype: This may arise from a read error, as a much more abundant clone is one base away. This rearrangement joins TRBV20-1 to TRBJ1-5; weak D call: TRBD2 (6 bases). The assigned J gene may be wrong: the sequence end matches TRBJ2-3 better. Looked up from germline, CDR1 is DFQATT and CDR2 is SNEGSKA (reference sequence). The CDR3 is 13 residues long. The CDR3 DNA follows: TGCAGTGCTAGGGGACTTAGCAATCAGCCCCAGTATTTT. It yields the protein CSARGLSNQPQYF.

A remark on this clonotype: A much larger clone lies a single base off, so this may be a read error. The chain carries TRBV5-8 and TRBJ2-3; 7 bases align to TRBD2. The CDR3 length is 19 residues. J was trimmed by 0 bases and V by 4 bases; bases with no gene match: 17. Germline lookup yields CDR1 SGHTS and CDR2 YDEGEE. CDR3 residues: CASSRGLEGEYKSTDTQYF. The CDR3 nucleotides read TGTGCCAGCAGCCGAGGACTAGAGGGAGAGTACAAGAGCACAGATACGCAGTATTTT.

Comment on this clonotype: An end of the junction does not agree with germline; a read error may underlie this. The CDR3 DNA sequence: TGCAGCGTTACGGCAGGGTGGGGCATGAACACTGAAACTTTCTTT. It yields the protein CSVTAGWGMNTETFF. The chain joins TRBV29-1 to TRBJ1-1; tentatively, D is TRBD1 (5 bases). This CDR3 spans 15 amino acids. The V gene's germline CDR1 is SQVTM and CDR2 ANQGSEA.

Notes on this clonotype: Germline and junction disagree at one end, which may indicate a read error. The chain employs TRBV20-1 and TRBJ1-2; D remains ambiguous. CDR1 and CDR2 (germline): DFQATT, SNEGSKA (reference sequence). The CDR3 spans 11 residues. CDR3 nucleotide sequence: TGCAGTGCTAAATGGGATCGTGGCTATACCTTC. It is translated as CSAKWDRGYTF.

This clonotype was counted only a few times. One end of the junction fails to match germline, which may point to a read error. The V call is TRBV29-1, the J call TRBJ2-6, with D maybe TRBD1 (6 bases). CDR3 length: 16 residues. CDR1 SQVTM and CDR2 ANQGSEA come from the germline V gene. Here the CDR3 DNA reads TGCAGCGTTTTCCGGGACACAGACTCTAGGGCCAACGTCCTGACTTTT. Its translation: CSVFRDTDSRANVLTF.

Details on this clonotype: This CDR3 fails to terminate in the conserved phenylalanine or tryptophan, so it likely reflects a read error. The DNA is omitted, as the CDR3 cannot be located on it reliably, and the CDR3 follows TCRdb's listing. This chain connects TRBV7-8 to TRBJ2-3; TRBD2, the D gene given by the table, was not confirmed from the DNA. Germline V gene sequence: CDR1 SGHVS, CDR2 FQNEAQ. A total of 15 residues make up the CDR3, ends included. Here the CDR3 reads CASSFGLAGFRYAVI.

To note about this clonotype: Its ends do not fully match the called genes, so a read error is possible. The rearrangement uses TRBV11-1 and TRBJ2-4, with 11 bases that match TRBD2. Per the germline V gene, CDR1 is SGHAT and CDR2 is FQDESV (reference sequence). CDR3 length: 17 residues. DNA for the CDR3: TGTGACAGCGGCTTTCCCGAGACTAGCGGGACCAAAAACATTCAGTATTTC. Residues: CDSGFPETSGTKNIQYF.

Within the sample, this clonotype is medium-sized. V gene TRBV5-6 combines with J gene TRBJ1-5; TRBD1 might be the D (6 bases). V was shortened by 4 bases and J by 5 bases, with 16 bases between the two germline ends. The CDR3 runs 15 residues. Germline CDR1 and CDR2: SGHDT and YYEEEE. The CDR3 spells CASSILGRGDQPQHF. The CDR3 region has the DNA TGTGCCAGCAGCATCTTGGGCAGGGGCGATCAGCCCCAGCATTTT.

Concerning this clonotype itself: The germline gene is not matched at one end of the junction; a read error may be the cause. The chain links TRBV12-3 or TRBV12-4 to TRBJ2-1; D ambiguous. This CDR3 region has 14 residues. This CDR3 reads CASKEMSSYNERFF. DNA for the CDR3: TGTGCCAGTAAGGAGATGAGCTCCTACAATGAGCGGTTCTTC.

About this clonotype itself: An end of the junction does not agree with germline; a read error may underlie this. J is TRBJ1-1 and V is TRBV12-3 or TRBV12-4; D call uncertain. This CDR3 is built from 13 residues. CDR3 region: CASCLTPVTEAFF. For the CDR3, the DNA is TGTGCCAGCTGTTTAACCCCGGTAACTGAAGCTTTCTTT.

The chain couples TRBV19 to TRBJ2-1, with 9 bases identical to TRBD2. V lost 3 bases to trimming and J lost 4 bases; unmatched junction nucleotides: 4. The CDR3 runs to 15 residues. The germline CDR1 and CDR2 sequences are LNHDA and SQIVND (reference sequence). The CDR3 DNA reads TGTGCCAGTAGTATCGGGACTAGCAGTTACAATGAGCAGTTCTTC. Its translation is CASSIGTSSYNEQFF.